This T cell receptor beta chain was profiled in a study of OX40 agonist ivuxolimab in advanced cancers. For the study in its entirety: Ivuxolimab, which targeted the costimulatory receptor OX40 (CD134), was an agonistic, fully human IgG2 monoclonal antibody. Intravenous ivuxolimab was administered to patients every 2 weeks at six dose levels: 0.01, 0.1, 0.3, 1.5, 3 and 10 mg/kg. Among the approximately 50 dose-escalation patients, some 20 had hepatocellular carcinoma, about 15 melanoma, 9 renal cell carcinoma and 9 head and neck cancer. A male proportion of nearly 85% and a mean age of 60 years, ranging from about 23 to 90, were recorded for the dose-escalation cohort. Prior anti-PD-1, anti-PD-L1 or anti-CTLA-4 therapy was permitted, and 40% to 50% of dose-escalation patients had received checkpoint inhibitors. Partial responses occurred in three dose-escalation patients, of whom one had hepatocellular carcinoma and two had cutaneous melanoma. Peripheral TCRbeta sequencing aimed to test whether ivuxolimab altered TCR sequence diversity and caused clonal T-cell expansion. The paper covers the monotherapy dose-escalation part of the phase I ivuxolimab trial, which included N of about 50 patients.

Genomic DNA was isolated from the sorted cells so that the TCRbeta CDR3 region could be sequenced. The immunoSEQ Assay was used for sequencing of TCRbeta CDR3 regions. TCRdb provides this immuneACCESS table in a form limited to in-frame rearrangements. Some clones are lacking; in checked studies, under half of them reflect an unresolved V gene, and why the rest are absent is not known. The sample table contains roughly 80,000 clones; only one count was recorded for around 85% of them. Under 2.5% of the sample rests with the top ten. On the study overall, not on this receptor specifically: After ivuxolimab, CD8+ T cells had more expanded clones than CD4+ T cells on average. In partial responders in the 0.1-3.0 mg/kg groups, normalized peripheral clonal expansion was found to be among the lowest, especially among CD8+ T cells. The antigen specificity of the peripheral T cells that underwent clonal expansion was not determined. Low levels of normalized T-cell clonal expansion were also shown by some nonresponding patients. At doses of 0.1 to 3.0 mg/kg, clonal expansion of both CD4+ and CD8+ T cells in blood was seen between baseline and week 6.

As encoded in the germline V gene, CDR1 is SGDLS while CDR2 is YYNGEE. Trimming takes 4 bases from V and 2 bases from J, and the germline ends sit 14 bases apart. The CDR3 sequence holds 15 residues, the cysteine and phenylalanine included. Kept here is only the CDR3 DNA, which spans 45 bases and is read in frame from base 1. In regard to this clone: Its antigen is unknown. No base qualities exist here, and no much larger clone lies one base off it.

The trial excluded patients who had a history of autoimmune disease or who were on systemic immunosuppression. Peripheral blood for TCR sequencing was collected from all dose cohorts at baseline, on cycle 4 day 1, and on cycle 7 day 1. Samples came from an open-label, multicenter, first-in-human phase I dose-escalation trial of ivuxolimab. Adults with locally advanced or metastatic head and neck squamous cell, hepatocellular, melanoma or renal cell carcinoma were enrolled in the trial. Before TCR sequencing, CD4+ T cells and CD8+ T cells from peripheral blood were sorted into separate populations. This sequence uses TRBV9 and TRBJ2-3; tentative D gene TRBD1, with 5 bases matching. The source material was CD4+ or CD8+ T cells sorted from blood, sampled in a trial of the OX40 agonist ivuxolimab. This clonotype originated in an adult with an advanced solid tumor such as melanoma, head and neck, liver or kidney cancer. The CDR3 amino acid sequence is: CASSFLQASTDTQYF. In nucleotide form, the sequence is TGTGCCAGCAGCTTTCTACAGGCTTCCACAGATACGCAGTATTTT.